The 21 T cell receptor beta chains presented below share a single source sample, sequenced in a study of technical replicates of blood from a few donors. Assay: immunoSEQ multiplex PCR; the TCRdb copy retains only in-frame clones and omits some. Here the sample spans 55,000 to 80,000 clones, 95% to 97% being singletons. What was sequenced was T cells isolated from PBMCs. All receptors derive from a human donor in good health.

This chain links TRBV7-9 with TRBJ2-7; tentatively, D is TRBD2 (5 bases). The CDR3 extends over 12 amino acids. Between the trimmed V and J ends, which lost 4 bases and 5 bases, there was a span of 9 bases. Germline assignment: CDR1 SEHNR and CDR2 FQNEAQ (reference sequence). This chain's CDR3 is CASSSLADEQYF. CDR3 DNA sequence: TGTGCCAGCAGCTCCCTAGCTGACGAGCAGTACTTC.

The CDR3 sequence: CSVRQGLYEQYF. The CDR3 DNA follows: TGCAGCGTTCGACAGGGGCTCTACGAGCAGTACTTC. V usage is TRBV29-1 and J usage is TRBJ2-7, with 8 bases matching TRBD1. Trimming cost V 5 bases and J 3 bases; bases outside gene matches: 3. The CDR3 length is 12 residues. Germline CDR1 is SQVTM and CDR2 is ANQGSEA.

This sequence joins TRBV10-3 and TRBJ1-5; D unresolved. The CDR3 consists of 15 residues. Between the trimmed V and J ends, which lost 3 bases and 0 bases, there was a span of 9 bases. Germline values: CDR1 ENHRY, CDR2 SYGVKD. The CDR3 DNA is TGTGCCATCAGTGACCCAGGTTATAGCAATCAGCCCCAGCATTTT. Translation: CAISDPGYSNQPQHF.

The chain employs TRBV27 and TRBJ2-7, with 11 positions matching TRBD1. V trimming: 5 bases; J trimming: 6 bases; junction bases outside the gene matches: 9. The germline CDR1 and CDR2 sequences are MNHEY and SMNVEV (reference sequence). The CDR3 has 15 residues. The CDR3 DNA reads as TGTGCCAGCAGTGTAGGGACAGGGGGAACGGGCGAGCAGTACTTC. Amino acid sequence: CASSVGTGGTGEQYF.

The chain uses TRBV27 and TRBJ2-1; 7 positions match TRBD2. The CDR3 totals 16 residues. V was pared by 0 bases and J by 3 bases, with 5 bases of the junction left unmatched. Germline CDR1 reads MNHEY; CDR2 reads SMNVEV (reference sequence). CDR3 in amino acids: CASSLSGREIYNEQFF. For the CDR3, the DNA is TGTGCCAGCAGTTTATCTGGGCGGGAGATCTACAATGAGCAGTTCTTC.

The chain recombines TRBV5-1 with TRBJ2-7; tentative D call: TRBD1 (5 bases). The CDR3 runs 13 residues. The germline V gene encodes CDR1 SGHRS and CDR2 YFSETQ. The V end lost 4 bases, the J end lost 2 bases, and 10 bases lay between the germline ends. CDR3 amino acids: CASSTQGTYEQYF. The CDR3, as DNA: TGCGCCAGCAGCACCCAGGGTACCTACGAGCAGTACTTC.

V gene TRBV5-8 combines with J gene TRBJ2-3; a possible D gene is TRBD1 (6 bases). Germline CDR1 and CDR2: SGHTS and YDEGEE. This CDR3 contains 12 residues. With 2 bases removed from V and 8 bases from J, the gap between germline ends came to 9 bases. The CDR3 DNA follows: TGTGCCAGCAGCTTTGGCAGGGGTACGCAGTATTTT. Amino acids: CASSFGRGTQYF.

The chain has TRBV5-1 and TRBJ2-2, with 9 bases fitting TRBD1. The CDR3 loop spans 15 amino acids. The junction had 8 bases not matched to a gene; V was cut back by 6 bases and J by 5 bases. Germline CDR1 is SGHRS and CDR2 is YFSETQ. DNA for the CDR3: TGCGCCAGCACTCCGGGACAGGGAAGAACCGGGGAGCTGTTTTTT. Its protein is CASTPGQGRTGELFF.

The V gene is TRBV30, the J gene TRBJ1-4, with TRBD1 as a possible D gene (5 bases). V shed 0 bases and J shed 3 bases, with 11 bases lying between them. Looked up from germline, CDR1 is GTSNPN and CDR2 is SVGIG (reference sequence). The CDR3 totals 15 residues. In DNA form, the CDR3 reads TGTGCCTGGAGTGTTTTGCCAGGGCCTAATGAAAAACTGTTTTTT. It is translated as CAWSVLPGPNEKLFF.

The V gene is TRBV12-5, the J gene TRBJ2-1, with TRBD2 matching over 10 bases. The CDR3 has 19 amino acids. In germline, CDR1 is LGHNT, CDR2 FRNRAP. V dropped 2 bases and J dropped 7; count of bases not matched to a gene: 17. The CDR3 region has the DNA TGTGCTAGTGGTTTGTTCCTCTCCAAAGCGGGAGGGCCTTTTAATGAGCAGTTCTTC. Its translation is CASGLFLSKAGGPFNEQFF.

The genes are TRBV5-1 and TRBJ1-3; no definite D call. Looked up from germline, CDR1 is SGHRS and CDR2 is YFSETQ. This CDR3 has 13 amino acids. V was pared by 1 base and J by 7 bases, with 9 bases between. CDR3 in DNA: TGCGCCAGCAGCTTGAGTCGGGATAACACCATATATTTT. It encodes CASSLSRDNTIYF.

The chain couples TRBV6-1 to TRBJ2-4; D is undetermined. This CDR3 has 14 residues. V was trimmed by 3 bases and J by 3 bases, leaving 9 bases between them. From germline, CDR1 is MNHNS and CDR2 SASEGT. The CDR3, as DNA: TGTGCCAGCAGTGAGGCAGGATTCAAAAACATTCAGTACTTC. It encodes CASSEAGFKNIQYF.

The chain recombines TRBV6-4 with TRBJ2-3; D is possibly TRBD1 (5 bases). This CDR3 contains 14 residues. CDR1 is MRHNA and CDR2 is SNTAGT in the germline V gene. V was shortened by 3 bases and J by 4 bases, with 11 bases between the two germline ends. The DNA for the CDR3 is TGTGCCAGCAGTGATCAAGGGGATCCAGATACGCAGTATTTT. This translates into CASSDQGDPDTQYF.

CDR3 DNA sequence: TGTGCCAGCACGGGCGGGTTCACTGAAGCTTTCTTT. It codes for CASTGGFTEAFF. The J gene is TRBJ1-1, the V gene TRBV6-6; no definite D call. This CDR3 comprises 12 residues. In germline, CDR1 is MNHNY, CDR2 SVGAGI (reference sequence). Trimming took 7 bases from V and 4 from J, leaving 10 bases between them.

A remark on this clone: Other DNA sequences from this sample encode an identical CDR3 as well. The chain recombines TRBV5-1 with TRBJ1-1; a possible D gene is TRBD1 (5 bases). CDR1 is SGHRS and CDR2 is YFSETQ in the germline V gene. The V gene lost 1 base and the J gene lost 1 base, with 5 bases spanning the gap. CDR3 length equals 13 residues. The CDR3: CASSLRGNTEAFF. The CDR3 DNA follows: TGCGCCAGCAGCTTGAGGGGGAACACTGAAGCTTTCTTT.

This rearrangement joins TRBV27 to TRBJ2-7, with D possibly TRBD1 on 5 matching bases. V shed 5 bases and J shed 11 bases, with 16 bases lying between them. The CDR3 has 12 residues. Germline V CDR1 and CDR2: MNHEY, SMNVEV (reference sequence). This CDR3 reads CASSLQTGPKYF. DNA for the CDR3: TGTGCCAGCAGTCTACAAACAGGTCCTAAGTACTTC.

V is TRBV6-6 and J is TRBJ2-1, with a tentative D call TRBD1 (5 bases). Germline assignment: CDR1 MNHNY and CDR2 SVGAGI (reference sequence). This CDR3 region has 14 residues. V lost 2 bases to trimming and J lost 10 bases, with 15 bases between them. Here the CDR3 DNA reads TGTGCCAGCAGTTACCAACAGGCCCTCAGGGAGCAGTTCTTC. This encodes CASSYQQALREQFF.

This chain uses TRBV11-2 with TRBJ2-2; 15 bases fit TRBD2. The germline V gene has CDR1 SGHAT and CDR2 FQNNGV. V dropped 5 bases and J dropped 4; count of bases not matched to a gene: 11. The CDR3 is 19 residues long. The CDR3 region is CASSQGLAGGIRGTGELFF. DNA for the CDR3: TGTGCCAGCAGCCAGGGACTAGCGGGAGGTATACGCGGCACCGGGGAGCTGTTTTTT.

The rearrangement links TRBV5-4 to TRBJ2-7; TRBD2 might be the D (5 bases). Trimming removed 2 bases from V and 3 bases from J, with 15 bases in between. Germline CDR1 and CDR2: SGHNT and YYREEE (reference sequence). The CDR3 runs 15 residues. This chain's CDR3 is CASSFRGGPGYEQYF. DNA of the CDR3: TGTGCCAGCAGCTTTCGCGGCGGGCCAGGCTACGAGCAGTACTTC.

V gene TRBV7-9 combines with J gene TRBJ2-7, with 9 bases that match TRBD1. The CDR3 covers 14 residues. Germline loops: CDR1 SEHNR, CDR2 FQNEAQ (reference sequence). J was trimmed by 3 bases and V by 5 bases; bases with no gene match: 5. Here the CDR3 DNA reads TGTGCCAGCAGCCCTAGGACAGGGGACTACGAGCAGTACTTC. It codes for CASSPRTGDYEQYF.

The gene calls are TRBV7-9 and TRBJ2-3; no firm D call. The CDR3 extends over 13 amino acids. V was cut by 1 base and J by 4 bases, with 6 bases left in between. Germline loops: CDR1 SEHNR, CDR2 FQNEAQ (reference sequence). CDR3: CASSLDRADTQYF. The CDR3 DNA reads TGTGCCAGCAGCTTAGATCGGGCAGATACGCAGTATTTT.